A selection of T cell receptor beta chains follows, all from one sample in a study of breast tumors, draining lymph nodes, adjacent tissues. TCRdb fed the multiplex PCR reads into MiXCR, producing one record per CDR3 protein. The repertoire consists of roughly 130,000 distinct CDR3 sequences, with 15% to 20% occurring once and the leading ten covering 3.5% to 4.5%. Specimen: axillary lymph node tissue. The receptor source for this set is a female donor with breast cancer. Some clones in this sample may be carry-over from other donors' samples. The CDR3 runs from the conserved cysteine through the conserved F or W. The order of the fields is J gene, clone size, D gene, V gene, CDR3 DNA, CDR3 protein. A D gene is named only where the DNA matches it firmly. A clone size is listed for some rows: how often the clone was seen (once, few, many), or a class if it is expanded.

J gene: TRBJ2-7; clone size: many; D gene: TRBD1; V gene: TRBV4-1; CDR3 DNA: TGCGCCAGCAGCCAAGGGACAGGGTTGTCCTACGAGCAGTACTTC; CDR3 protein: CASSQGTGLSYEQYF
J gene: TRBJ1-5; clone size: many; D gene: .; V gene: TRBV7-9; CDR3 DNA: TGTGCCAGCAGCGTTATAGGAAGCAATCAGCCCCAGCATTTT; CDR3 protein: CASSVIGSNQPQHF
J gene: TRBJ1-2; clone size: many; D gene: TRBD1; V gene: TRBV18; CDR3 DNA: TGTGCCAGCTCACCCGGACAGGGAGATGGCTACACCTTC; CDR3 protein: CASSPGQGDGYTF
J gene: TRBJ2-1; clone size: .; D gene: TRBD2; V gene: TRBV28; CDR3 DNA: TGTGCCAGCAGCTCACAACTAGCGGGAGGGCCTGATGAGCAGTTCTTC; CDR3 protein: CASSSQLAGGPDEQFF
J gene: TRBJ2-1; clone size: many; D gene: TRBD2; V gene: TRBV19; CDR3 DNA: TGTGCCAGTATACCCTCAAGCGGGAGGGCCGGGCATGAGCAGTTCTTC; CDR3 protein: CASIPSSGRAGHEQFF
J gene: TRBJ1-6; clone size: many; D gene: .; V gene: TRBV27; CDR3 DNA: TGTGCCAGCAGTCCCGATAGGGGGAAGTCACCCCTCCACTTT; CDR3 protein: CASSPDRGKSPLHF
J gene: TRBJ2-7; clone size: many; D gene: .; V gene: TRBV12-3/TRBV12-4; CDR3 DNA: TGTGCCAGCAGTTTAGGGGGAGTGACCTACGAGCAGTACTTC; CDR3 protein: CASSLGGVTYEQYF
J gene: TRBJ2-1; clone size: many; D gene: .; V gene: TRBV20-1; CDR3 DNA: TGCAGTGCTAGAGCTAGCTACCACAATGAGCAGTTCTTC; CDR3 protein: CSARASYHNEQFF
J gene: TRBJ2-7; clone size: many; D gene: .; V gene: TRBV3-1; CDR3 DNA: TGTGCCAGCAGCCAATCCCTCGTACAGGGAAAAGGCTACGAGCAGTACTTC; CDR3 protein: CASSQSLVQGKGYEQYF
J gene: TRBJ2-7; clone size: many; D gene: .; V gene: TRBV7-8; CDR3 DNA: TGTGCCAGCAGCCCGGGACCGTACTACGAGCAGTACTTC; CDR3 protein: CASSPGPYYEQYF
J gene: TRBJ2-7; clone size: many; D gene: TRBD1; V gene: TRBV6-1; CDR3 DNA: TGTGCCAGCAGTGCACCGGGACAGGGGATCCGGTACTTC; CDR3 protein: CASSAPGQGIRYF
J gene: TRBJ2-3; clone size: many; D gene: .; V gene: TRBV9; CDR3 DNA: TGTGCCAGCAGCGTAGTGGTCACAGATACGCAGTATTTT; CDR3 protein: CASSVVVTDTQYF
J gene: TRBJ2-7; clone size: many; D gene: TRBD1; V gene: TRBV20-1; CDR3 DNA: TGCAGTGCCGGACAGGGAGCCTACGAGCAGTACTTC; CDR3 protein: CSAGQGAYEQYF
J gene: TRBJ1-2; clone size: many; D gene: TRBD1; V gene: TRBV20-1; CDR3 DNA: TGCAGTGCAAGCTTACAGGGGGCGCCGAGTGGCTACACCTTC; CDR3 protein: CSASLQGAPSGYTF
J gene: TRBJ2-1; clone size: .; D gene: TRBD2; V gene: TRBV6-1; CDR3 DNA: TGTGCCAGCAGCGCCAGGGGGAGCGGGGGGGAAAATGAGCAGTCCTTC; CDR3 protein: CASSARGSGGENEQSF
J gene: TRBJ2-1; clone size: once; D gene: .; V gene: TRBV20-1; CDR3 DNA: TGCAGTGCTAGAGCGGGAGTTGGCAATGAGCAGTTCTTC; CDR3 protein: CSARAGVGNEQFF
J gene: TRBJ2-7; clone size: many; D gene: TRBD2; V gene: TRBV6-5; CDR3 DNA: TGTGCCAGCAGTTACCTCGGGACTAGCGGTCTTGGGGAGCAGTACTTC; CDR3 protein: CASSYLGTSGLGEQYF
J gene: TRBJ2-1; clone size: many; D gene: TRBD1; V gene: TRBV6-1; CDR3 DNA: TGTGCCAGCAGTGAACGCCCCCAGGGGGCCTACAATGAGCAGTTCTTC; CDR3 protein: CASSERPQGAYNEQFF
J gene: TRBJ1-2; clone size: many; D gene: .; V gene: TRBV6-5; CDR3 DNA: TGTGCCAGCAGTCCTAAGGACAGCCATGGCTACACCTTC; CDR3 protein: CASSPKDSHGYTF
J gene: TRBJ2-1; clone size: many; D gene: TRBD2; V gene: TRBV20-1; CDR3 DNA: TGCAGTGCCCACCAGACTAGCGGGTGGTATGAGCAGTTCTTC; CDR3 protein: CSAHQTSGWYEQFF
J gene: TRBJ2-5; clone size: many; D gene: .; V gene: TRBV7-7; CDR3 DNA: TGTGCTAGCAGCTTAACAGGGGAGGGGGAGACCCAGTACTTC; CDR3 protein: CASSLTGEGETQYF
J gene: TRBJ2-3; clone size: many; D gene: .; V gene: TRBV27; CDR3 DNA: TGTGCCAGCAGTAATAAAGATACGCAGTATTTT; CDR3 protein: CASSNKDTQYF
J gene: TRBJ2-1; clone size: many; D gene: TRBD2; V gene: TRBV4-1; CDR3 DNA: TGCGCCAGCAGCCAGGGACTAGCGGGGAACAATGAGCAGTTCTTC; CDR3 protein: CASSQGLAGNNEQFF
J gene: TRBJ2-1; clone size: many; D gene: TRBD2; V gene: TRBV10-2; CDR3 DNA: TGCGCCAGCAGTGCGCTAGCGGGGGGGAATGAGCAGTTCTTC; CDR3 protein: CASSALAGGNEQFF
J gene: TRBJ2-7; clone size: many; D gene: TRBD1; V gene: TRBV28; CDR3 DNA: TGTGCCAGCAGGCCACAGGGGAGAACCTACGAGCAGTACTTC; CDR3 protein: CASRPQGRTYEQYF
J gene: TRBJ2-5; clone size: many; D gene: TRBD1; V gene: TRBV7-3; CDR3 DNA: TGTGCCAGCAGCCCCCGGGACAGGGAGACCCAGTACTTC; CDR3 protein: CASSPRDRETQYF